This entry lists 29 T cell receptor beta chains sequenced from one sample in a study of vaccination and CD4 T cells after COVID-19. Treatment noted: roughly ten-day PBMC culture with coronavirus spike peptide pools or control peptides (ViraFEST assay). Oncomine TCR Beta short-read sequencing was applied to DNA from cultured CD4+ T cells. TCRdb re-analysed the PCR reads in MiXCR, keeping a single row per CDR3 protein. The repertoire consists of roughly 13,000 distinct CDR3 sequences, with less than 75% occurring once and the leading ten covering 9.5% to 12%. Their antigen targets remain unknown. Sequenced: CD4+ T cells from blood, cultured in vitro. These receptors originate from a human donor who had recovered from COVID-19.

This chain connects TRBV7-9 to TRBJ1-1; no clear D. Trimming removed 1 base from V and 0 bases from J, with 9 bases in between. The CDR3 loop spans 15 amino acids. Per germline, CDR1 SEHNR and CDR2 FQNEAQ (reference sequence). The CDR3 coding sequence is TGTGCCAGCAGCTTAGGCTCGAGAATGAACACTGAAGCTTTCTTT. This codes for CASSLGSRMNTEAFF. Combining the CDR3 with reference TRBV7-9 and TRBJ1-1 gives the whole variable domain DTGVSQNPRHKITKRGQNVTFRCDPISEHNRLYWYRQTLGQGPEFLTYFQNEAQLEKSRLLSDRFSAERPKGSFSTLEIQRTEQGDSAMYLCASSLGSRMNTEAFFGQGTRLTVV.

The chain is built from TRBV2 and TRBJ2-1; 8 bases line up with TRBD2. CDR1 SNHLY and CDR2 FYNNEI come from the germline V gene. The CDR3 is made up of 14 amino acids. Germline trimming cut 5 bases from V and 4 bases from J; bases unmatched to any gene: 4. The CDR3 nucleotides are TGTGCCAGCAGTTCGGTAGCGGGATACAATGAGCAGTTCTTC. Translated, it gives CASSSVAGYNEQFF.

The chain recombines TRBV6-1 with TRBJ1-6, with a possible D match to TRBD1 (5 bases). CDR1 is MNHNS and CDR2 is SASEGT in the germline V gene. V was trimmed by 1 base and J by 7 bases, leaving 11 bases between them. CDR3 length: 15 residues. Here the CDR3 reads CASSEVGRENSPLHF. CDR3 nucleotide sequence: TGTGCCAGCAGTGAAGTAGGCAGGGAAAATTCACCCCTCCACTTT.

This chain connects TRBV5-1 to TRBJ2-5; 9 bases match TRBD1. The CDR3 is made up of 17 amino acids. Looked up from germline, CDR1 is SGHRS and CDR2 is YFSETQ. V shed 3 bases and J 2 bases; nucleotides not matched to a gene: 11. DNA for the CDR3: TGCGCCAGCAGCTCCCCGACAGGGGGTATGGGACAAGAGACCCAGTACTTC. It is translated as CASSSPTGGMGQETQYF.

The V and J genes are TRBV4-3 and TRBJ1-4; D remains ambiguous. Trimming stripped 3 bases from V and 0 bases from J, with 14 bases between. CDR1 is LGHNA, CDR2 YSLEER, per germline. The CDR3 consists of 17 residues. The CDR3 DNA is TGCGCCAGCAGCCAGGCCATCGTTGCCTCAACTAATGAAAAACTGTTTTTT. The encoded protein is CASSQAIVASTNEKLFF.

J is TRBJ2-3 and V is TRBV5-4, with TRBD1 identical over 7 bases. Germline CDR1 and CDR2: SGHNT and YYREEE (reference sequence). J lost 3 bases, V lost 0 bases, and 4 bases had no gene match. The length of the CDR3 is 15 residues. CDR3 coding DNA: TGTGCCAGCAGCTTGGGGGACAGTGGAACAGATACGCAGTATTTT. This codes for CASSLGDSGTDTQYF.

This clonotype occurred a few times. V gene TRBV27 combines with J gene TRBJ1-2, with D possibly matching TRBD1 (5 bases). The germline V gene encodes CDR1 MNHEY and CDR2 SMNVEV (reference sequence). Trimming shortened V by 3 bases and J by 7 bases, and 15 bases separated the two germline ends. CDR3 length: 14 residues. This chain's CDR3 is CASSFRTGGLGYTF. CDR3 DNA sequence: TGTGCCAGCAGTTTTCGTACCGGGGGTCTTGGCTACACCTTC.

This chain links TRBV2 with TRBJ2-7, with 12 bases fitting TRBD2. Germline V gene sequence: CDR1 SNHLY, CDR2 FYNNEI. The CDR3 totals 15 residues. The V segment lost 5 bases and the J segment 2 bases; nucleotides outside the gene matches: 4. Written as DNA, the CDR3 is TGTGCCAGCAGTCCTCTAGCGGGGGGGCCCTACGAGCAGTACTTC. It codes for CASSPLAGGPYEQYF.

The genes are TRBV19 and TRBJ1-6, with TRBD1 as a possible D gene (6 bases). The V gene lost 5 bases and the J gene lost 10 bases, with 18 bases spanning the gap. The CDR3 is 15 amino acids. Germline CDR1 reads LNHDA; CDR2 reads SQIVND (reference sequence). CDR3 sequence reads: CASSVKGGQYSPLHF. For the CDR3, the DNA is TGTGCCAGTAGTGTCAAAGGGGGACAATACTCACCCCTCCACTTT.

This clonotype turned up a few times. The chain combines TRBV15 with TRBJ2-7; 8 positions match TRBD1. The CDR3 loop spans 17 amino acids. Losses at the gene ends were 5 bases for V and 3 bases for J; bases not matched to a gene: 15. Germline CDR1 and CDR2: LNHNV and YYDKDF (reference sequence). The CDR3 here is CATSRRYAGGSNYEQYF. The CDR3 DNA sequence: TGTGCCACCAGCCGAAGATACGCAGGGGGCAGTAACTACGAGCAGTACTTC.

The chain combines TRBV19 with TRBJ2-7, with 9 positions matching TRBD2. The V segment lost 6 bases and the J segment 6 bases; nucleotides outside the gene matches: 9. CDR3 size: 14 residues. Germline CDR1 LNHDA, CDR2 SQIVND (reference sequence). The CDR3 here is CASSTGGRALEQYF. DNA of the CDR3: TGTGCCAGTAGCACGGGCGGGAGGGCCCTCGAGCAGTACTTC.

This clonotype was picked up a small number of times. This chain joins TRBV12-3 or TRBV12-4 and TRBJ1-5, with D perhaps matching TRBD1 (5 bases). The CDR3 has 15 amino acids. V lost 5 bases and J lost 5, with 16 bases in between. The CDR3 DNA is TGTGCCAGCAGTCCGCGGGGGGTCGGCCATCAGCCCCAGCATTTT. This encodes CASSPRGVGHQPQHF.

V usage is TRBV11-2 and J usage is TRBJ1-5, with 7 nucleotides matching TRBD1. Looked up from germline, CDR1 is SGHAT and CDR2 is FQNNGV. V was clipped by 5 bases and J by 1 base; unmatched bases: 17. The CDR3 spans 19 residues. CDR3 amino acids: CASSPRDRANLGSNQPQHF. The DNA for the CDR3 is TGTGCCAGCAGCCCAAGAGACAGGGCTAATCTGGGGAGCAATCAGCCCCAGCATTTT. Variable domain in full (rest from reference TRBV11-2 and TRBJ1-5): EAGVAQSPRYKIIEKRQSVAFWCNPISGHATLYWYQQILGQGPKLLIQFQNNGVVDDSQLPKDRFSAERLKGVDSTLKIQPAKLEDSAVYLCASSPRDRANLGSNQPQHFGDGTRLSIL.

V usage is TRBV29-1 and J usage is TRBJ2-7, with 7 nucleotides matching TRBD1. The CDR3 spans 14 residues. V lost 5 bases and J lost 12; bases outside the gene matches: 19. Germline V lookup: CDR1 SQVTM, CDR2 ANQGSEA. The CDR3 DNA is TGCAGCGTTAGAGAGGGACAGACCAACTCGGAGTGGTACTTC. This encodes CSVREGQTNSEWYF.

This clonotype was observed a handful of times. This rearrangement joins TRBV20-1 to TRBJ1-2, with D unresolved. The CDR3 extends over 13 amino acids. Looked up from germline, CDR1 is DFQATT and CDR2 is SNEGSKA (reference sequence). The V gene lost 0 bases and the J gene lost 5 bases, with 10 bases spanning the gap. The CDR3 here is CSAREQENYGYTF. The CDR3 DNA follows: TGCAGTGCTAGAGAGCAGGAGAATTATGGCTACACCTTC.

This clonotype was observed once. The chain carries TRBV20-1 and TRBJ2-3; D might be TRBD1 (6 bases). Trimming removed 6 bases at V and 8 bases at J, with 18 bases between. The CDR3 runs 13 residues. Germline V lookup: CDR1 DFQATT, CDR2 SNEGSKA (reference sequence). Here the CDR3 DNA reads TGCAGTGCCAAAGGGGGTGTATCGGGTACGCAGTATTTT. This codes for CSAKGGVSGTQYF.

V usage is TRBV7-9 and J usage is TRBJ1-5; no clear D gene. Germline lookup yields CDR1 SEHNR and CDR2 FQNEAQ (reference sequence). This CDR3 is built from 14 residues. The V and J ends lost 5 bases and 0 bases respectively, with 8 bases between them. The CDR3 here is CASSRTGSNQPQHF. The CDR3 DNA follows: TGTGCCAGCAGCCGCACTGGTAGCAATCAGCCCCAGCATTTT. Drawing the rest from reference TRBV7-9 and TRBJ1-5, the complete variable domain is DTGVSQNPRHKITKRGQNVTFRCDPISEHNRLYWYRQTLGQGPEFLTYFQNEAQLEKSRLLSDRFSAERPKGSFSTLEIQRTEQGDSAMYLCASSRTGSNQPQHFGDGTRLSIL.

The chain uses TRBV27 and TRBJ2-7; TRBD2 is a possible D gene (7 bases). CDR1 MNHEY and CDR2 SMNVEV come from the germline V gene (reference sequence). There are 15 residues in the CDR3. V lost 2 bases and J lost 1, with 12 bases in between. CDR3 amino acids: CASSLKSGTSYEQYF. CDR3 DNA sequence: TGTGCCAGCAGTTTAAAGAGCGGGACATCCTACGAGCAGTACTTC.

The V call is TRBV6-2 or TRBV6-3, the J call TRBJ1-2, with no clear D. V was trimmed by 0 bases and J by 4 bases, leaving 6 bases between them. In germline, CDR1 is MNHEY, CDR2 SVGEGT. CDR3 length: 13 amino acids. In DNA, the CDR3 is TGTGCCAGCAGTTACTCGAGGGCCTATGGCTACACCTTC. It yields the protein CASSYSRAYGYTF.

CDR3 sequence: CASSQDLAARRTGRNEQFF. Here the CDR3 DNA reads TGCGCCAGCAGCCAAGATCTAGCGGCCCGCAGGACAGGGAGAAATGAGCAGTTCTTC. V is TRBV4-3 and J is TRBJ2-1, with D possibly matching TRBD1 (8 bases). Germline CDR1 is LGHNA and CDR2 is YSLEER. The CDR3 is 19 amino acids. Trimming removed 0 bases at V and 7 bases at J, with 25 bases between.

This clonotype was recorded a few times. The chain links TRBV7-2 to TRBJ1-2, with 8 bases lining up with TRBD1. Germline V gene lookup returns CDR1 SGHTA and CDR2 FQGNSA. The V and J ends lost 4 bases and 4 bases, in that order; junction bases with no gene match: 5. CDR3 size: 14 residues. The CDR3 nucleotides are TGTGCCAGCAGCTCGGGCGACAGGGGCTATGGCTACACCTTC. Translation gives CASSSGDRGYGYTF.

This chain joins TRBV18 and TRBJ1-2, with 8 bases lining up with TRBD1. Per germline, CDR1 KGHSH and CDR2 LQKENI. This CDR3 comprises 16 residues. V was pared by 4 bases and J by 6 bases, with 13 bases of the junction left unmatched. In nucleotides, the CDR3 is TGTGCCAGCTCACAGGGCGGACAGGGCAACATCAATGGCTACACCTTC. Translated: CASSQGGQGNINGYTF. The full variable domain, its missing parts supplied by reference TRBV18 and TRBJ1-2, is NAGVMQNPRHLVRRRGQEARLRCSPMKGHSHVYWYRQLPEEGLKFMVYLQKENIIDESGMPKERFSAEFPKEGPSILRIQQVVRGDSAAYFCASSQGGQGNINGYTFGSGTRLTVV.

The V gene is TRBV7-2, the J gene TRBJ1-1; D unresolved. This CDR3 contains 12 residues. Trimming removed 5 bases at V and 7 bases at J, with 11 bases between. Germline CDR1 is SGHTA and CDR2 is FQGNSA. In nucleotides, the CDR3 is TGTGCCAGCAGCGGTAGGGCCGTTGAAGCTTTCTTT. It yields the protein CASSGRAVEAFF.

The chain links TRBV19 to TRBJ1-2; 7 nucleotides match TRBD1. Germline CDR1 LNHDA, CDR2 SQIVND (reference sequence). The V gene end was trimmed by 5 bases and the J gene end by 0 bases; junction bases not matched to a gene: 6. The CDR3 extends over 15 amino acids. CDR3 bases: TGTGCCAGTAGTGAAAAGACAGGGACTAACTATGGCTACACCTTC. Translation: CASSEKTGTNYGYTF.

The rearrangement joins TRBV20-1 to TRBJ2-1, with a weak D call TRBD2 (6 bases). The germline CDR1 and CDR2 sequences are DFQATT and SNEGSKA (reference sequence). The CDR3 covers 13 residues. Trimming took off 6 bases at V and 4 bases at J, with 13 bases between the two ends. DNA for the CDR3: TGCAGTGCAGAGTCCGGGACTTACAATGAGCAGTTCTTC. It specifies CSAESGTYNEQFF.

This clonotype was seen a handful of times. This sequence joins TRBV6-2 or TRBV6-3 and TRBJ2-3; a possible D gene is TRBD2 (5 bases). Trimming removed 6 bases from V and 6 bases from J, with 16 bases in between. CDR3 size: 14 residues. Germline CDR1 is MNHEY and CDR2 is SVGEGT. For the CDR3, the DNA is TGTGCCAGCAGCCGCGGGCCGAAGGTGGATACGCAGTATTTT. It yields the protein CASSRGPKVDTQYF.

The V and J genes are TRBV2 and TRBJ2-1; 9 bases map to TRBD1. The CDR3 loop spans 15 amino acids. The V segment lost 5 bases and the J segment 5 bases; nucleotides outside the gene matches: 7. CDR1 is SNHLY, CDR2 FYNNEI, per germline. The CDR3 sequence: CASSLDRGPNNEQFF. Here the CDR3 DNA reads TGTGCCAGCAGTTTGGACAGGGGACCAAACAATGAGCAGTTCTTC.

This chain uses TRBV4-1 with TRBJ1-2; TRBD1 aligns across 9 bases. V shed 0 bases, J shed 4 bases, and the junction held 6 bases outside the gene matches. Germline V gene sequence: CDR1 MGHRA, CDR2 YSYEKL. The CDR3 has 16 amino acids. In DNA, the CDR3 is TGCGCCAGCAGCCAAGAGCCTACAGGGGGCTTCTATGGCTACACCTTC. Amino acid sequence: CASSQEPTGGFYGYTF.

CDR3 DNA sequence: TGCGCCAGCAGCCAAGATGTGGATTTTACCTATGGCTACACCTTC. It translates to CASSQDVDFTYGYTF. This chain uses TRBV4-3 with TRBJ1-2; D is uncertain. Trimming took off 0 bases at V and 4 bases at J, with 12 bases between the two ends. The germline V gene has CDR1 LGHNA and CDR2 YSLEER. This CDR3 has 15 residues.